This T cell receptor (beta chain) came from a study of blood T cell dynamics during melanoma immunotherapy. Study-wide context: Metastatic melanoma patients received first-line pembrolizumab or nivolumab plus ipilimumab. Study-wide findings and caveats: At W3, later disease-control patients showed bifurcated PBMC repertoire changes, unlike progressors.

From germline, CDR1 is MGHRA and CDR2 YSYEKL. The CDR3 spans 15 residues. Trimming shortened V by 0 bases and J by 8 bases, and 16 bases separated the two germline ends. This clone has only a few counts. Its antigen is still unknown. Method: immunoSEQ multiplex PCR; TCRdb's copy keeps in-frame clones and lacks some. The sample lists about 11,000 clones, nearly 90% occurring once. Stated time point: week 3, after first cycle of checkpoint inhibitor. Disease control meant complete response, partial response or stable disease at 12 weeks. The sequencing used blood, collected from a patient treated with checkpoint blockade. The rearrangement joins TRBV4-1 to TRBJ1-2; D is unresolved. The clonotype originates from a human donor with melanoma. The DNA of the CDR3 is TGCGCCAGCAGCCAAGAAGGGTCCTCGATCTTGGGCTACACCTTC. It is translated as CASSQEGSSILGYTF.